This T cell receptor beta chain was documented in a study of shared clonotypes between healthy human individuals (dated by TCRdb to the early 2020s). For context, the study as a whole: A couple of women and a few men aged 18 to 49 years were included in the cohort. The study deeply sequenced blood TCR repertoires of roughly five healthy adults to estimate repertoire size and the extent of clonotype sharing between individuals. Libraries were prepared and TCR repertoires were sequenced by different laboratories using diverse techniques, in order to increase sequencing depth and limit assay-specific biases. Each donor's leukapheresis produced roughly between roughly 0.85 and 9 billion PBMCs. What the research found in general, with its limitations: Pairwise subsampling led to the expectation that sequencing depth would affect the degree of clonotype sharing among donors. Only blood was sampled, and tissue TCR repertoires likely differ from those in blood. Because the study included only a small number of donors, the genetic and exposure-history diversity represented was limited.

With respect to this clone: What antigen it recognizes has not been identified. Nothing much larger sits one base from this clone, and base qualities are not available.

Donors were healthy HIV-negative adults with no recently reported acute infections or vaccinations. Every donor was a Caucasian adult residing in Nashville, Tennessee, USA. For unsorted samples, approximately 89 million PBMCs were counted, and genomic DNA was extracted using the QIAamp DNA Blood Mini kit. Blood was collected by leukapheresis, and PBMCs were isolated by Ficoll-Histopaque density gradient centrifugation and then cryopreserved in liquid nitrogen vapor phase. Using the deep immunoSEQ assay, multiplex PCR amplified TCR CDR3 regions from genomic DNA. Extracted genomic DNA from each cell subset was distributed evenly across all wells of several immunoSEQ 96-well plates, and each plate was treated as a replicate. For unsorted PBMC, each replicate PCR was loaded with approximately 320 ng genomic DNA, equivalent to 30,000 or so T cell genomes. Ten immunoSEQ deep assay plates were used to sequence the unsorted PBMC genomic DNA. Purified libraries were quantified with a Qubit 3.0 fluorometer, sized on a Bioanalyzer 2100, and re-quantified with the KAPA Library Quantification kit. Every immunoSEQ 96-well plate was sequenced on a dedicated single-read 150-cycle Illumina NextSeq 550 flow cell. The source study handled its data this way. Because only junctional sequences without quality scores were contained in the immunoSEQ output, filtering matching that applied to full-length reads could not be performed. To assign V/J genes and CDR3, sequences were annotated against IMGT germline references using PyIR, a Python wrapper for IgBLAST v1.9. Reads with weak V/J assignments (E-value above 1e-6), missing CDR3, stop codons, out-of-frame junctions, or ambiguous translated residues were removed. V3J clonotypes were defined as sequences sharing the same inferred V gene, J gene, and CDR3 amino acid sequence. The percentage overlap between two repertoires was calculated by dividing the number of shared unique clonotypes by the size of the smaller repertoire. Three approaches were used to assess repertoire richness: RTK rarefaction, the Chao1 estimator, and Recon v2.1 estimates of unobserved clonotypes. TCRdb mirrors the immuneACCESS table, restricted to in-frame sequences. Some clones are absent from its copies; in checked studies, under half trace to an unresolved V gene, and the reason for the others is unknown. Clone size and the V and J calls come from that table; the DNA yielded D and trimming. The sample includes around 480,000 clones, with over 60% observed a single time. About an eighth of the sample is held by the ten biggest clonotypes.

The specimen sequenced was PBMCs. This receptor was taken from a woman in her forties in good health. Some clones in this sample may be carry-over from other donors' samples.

The CDR3 protein: CASSPGTGANVLTF. The nucleotide sequence is TGTGCCAGCTCACCCGGCACTGGGGCCAACGTCCTGACTTTC. In this chain, TRBV18 is recombined with TRBJ2-6; no D gene call is confident. The CDR3 has 14 amino acids, counting the end cysteine and phenylalanine. The only DNA kept is the CDR3, 42 bases in frame from the first base. Relative to germline, V is 3 bases shorter and J is 2 bases shorter, with 5 bases between their ends. From a lookup of the germline V gene, CDR1 and CDR2 are KGHSH and LQKENI.